These 5 T cell receptor beta chains were sequenced from one sample in a study of CD8+ T cells in alopecia areata. Treatment defined: oral pan-JAK inhibitor, 5-10 mg twice daily. It was cDNA, reverse transcribed from extracted RNA, that served as the sequencing template. Using immunoSEQ multiplex PCR, the repertoire was profiled, and TCRdb retains in-frame clones only, with some absent. The sample has 79,000 or so clones; around two thirds are singletons. The sequences come from CD8+ T cells sorted from blood, collected at week 24, from a patient treated with tofacitinib. All receptors derive from a human donor with alopecia areata.

This clone came up a few times. The chain uses TRBV9 and TRBJ2-7, with D uncertain. Per the germline V gene, CDR1 is SGDLS and CDR2 is YYNGEE. V was cut by 0 bases and J by 3 bases, with 7 bases left in between. The CDR3 is 13 amino acids. CDR3 loop: CASSVADNYEQYF. CDR3 coding DNA: TGTGCCAGCAGCGTAGCCGACAACTACGAGCAGTACTTC.

This rearrangement joins TRBV25-1 to TRBJ1-2; D may be TRBD1 (6 bases). The V gene lost 3 bases and the J gene lost 3 bases, with 11 bases spanning the gap. The CDR3 length is 14 residues. The V gene's germline CDR1 is MGHDK and CDR2 SYGVNS. The CDR3: CASSEDSLDYGYTF. In DNA form, the CDR3 reads TGTGCCAGCAGTGAGGACAGCCTTGACTATGGCTACACCTTC.

This clone showed up just a few times. V is TRBV10-3 and J is TRBJ1-2; the D is unclear. The CDR3 has 13 amino acids. Germline CDR1 and CDR2: ENHRY and SYGVKD. V lost 2 bases to trimming and J lost 4 bases, with 8 bases between them. The CDR3 loop reads CAISEGVLYGYTF. The CDR3 nucleotides are TGTGCCATCAGTGAGGGGGTTCTCTATGGCTACACCTTC.

The chain links TRBV4-2 to TRBJ1-5, with D possibly being TRBD1 (5 bases). The CDR3 sequence is 17 residues long. From germline, CDR1 is LGHNA and CDR2 YNFKEQ. Trimming removed 0 bases from V and 0 bases from J, with 12 bases in between. The CDR3 sequence is CASSQDSQVNSNQPQHF. In nucleotides, the CDR3 is TGTGCCAGCAGCCAAGATTCACAGGTTAATAGCAATCAGCCCCAGCATTTT.

The chain carries TRBV9 and TRBJ1-5; TRBD1 matches at 9 bases. V shed 4 bases, J shed 8 bases, and the junction held 4 bases outside the gene matches. CDR1 is SGDLS and CDR2 is YYNGEE in the germline V gene. CDR3 length: 13 residues. The CDR3 is CASSSRTGEPQHF. Written as DNA, the CDR3 is TGTGCCAGCAGCTCCAGGACAGGGGAGCCCCAGCATTTT.